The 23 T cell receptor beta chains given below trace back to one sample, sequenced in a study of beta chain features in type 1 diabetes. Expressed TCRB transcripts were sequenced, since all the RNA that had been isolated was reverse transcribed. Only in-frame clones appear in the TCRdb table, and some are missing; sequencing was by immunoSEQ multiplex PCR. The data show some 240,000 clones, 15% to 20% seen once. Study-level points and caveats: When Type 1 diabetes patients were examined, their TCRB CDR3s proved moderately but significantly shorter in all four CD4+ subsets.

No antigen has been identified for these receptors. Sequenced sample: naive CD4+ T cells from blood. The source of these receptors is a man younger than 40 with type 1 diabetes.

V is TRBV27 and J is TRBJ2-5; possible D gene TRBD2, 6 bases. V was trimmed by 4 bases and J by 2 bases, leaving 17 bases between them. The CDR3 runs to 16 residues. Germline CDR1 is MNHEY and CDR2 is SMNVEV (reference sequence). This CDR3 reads CASSSLAHVGQETQYF. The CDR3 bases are TGTGCCAGCAGTTCACTAGCACATGTGGGGCAAGAGACCCAGTACTTC.

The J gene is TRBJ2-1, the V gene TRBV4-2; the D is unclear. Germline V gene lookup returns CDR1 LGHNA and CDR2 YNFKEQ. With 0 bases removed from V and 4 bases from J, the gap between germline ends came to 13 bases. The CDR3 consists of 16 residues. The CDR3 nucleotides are TGTGCCAGCAGCCAAGATCTGGGGTTAAGGTACAATGAGCAGTTCTTC. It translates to CASSQDLGLRYNEQFF.

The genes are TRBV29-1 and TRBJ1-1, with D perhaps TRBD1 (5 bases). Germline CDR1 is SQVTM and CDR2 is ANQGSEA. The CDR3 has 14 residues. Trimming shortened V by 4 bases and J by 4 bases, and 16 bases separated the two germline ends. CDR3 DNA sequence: TGCAGCGTTGCCCCCGCAGGGCTGGGCACTGAAGCTTTCTTT. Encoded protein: CSVAPAGLGTEAFF.

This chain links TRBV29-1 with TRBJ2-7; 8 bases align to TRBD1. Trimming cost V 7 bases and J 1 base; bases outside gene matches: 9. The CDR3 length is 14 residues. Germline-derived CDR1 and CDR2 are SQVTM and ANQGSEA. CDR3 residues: CSAQNRQGSYEQYF. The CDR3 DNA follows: TGCAGCGCCCAAAATCGACAGGGGTCCTACGAGCAGTACTTC.

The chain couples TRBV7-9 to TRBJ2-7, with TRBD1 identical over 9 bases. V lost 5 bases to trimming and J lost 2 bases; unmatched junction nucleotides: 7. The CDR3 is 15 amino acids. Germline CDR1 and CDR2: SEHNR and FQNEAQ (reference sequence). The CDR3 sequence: CASSPGQGTAYEQYF. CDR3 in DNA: TGTGCCAGCAGCCCGGGACAGGGTACGGCCTACGAGCAGTACTTC.

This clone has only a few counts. CDR3 bases: TGTGCCAGCAGCTCGGCGACTCGGAAGTTTTTGAGTGAGCAGTTCTTC. Protein product: CASSSATRKFLSEQFF. The chain couples TRBV5-4 to TRBJ2-1; D not certain. Trimming pared 3 bases from V and 9 bases from J, leaving 22 bases between. Looked up from germline, CDR1 is SGHNT and CDR2 is YYREEE (reference sequence). This CDR3 contains 16 residues.

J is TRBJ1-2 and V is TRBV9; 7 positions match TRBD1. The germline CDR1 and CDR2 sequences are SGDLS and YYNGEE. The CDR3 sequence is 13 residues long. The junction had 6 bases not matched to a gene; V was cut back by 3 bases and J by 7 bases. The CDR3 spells CASSERGQGGYTF. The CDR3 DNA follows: TGTGCCAGCAGCGAAAGGGGGCAAGGTGGCTACACCTTC.

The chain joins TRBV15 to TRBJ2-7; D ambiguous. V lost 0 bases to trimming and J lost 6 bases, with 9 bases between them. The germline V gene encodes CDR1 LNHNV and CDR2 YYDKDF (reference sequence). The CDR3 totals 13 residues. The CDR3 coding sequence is TGTGCCACCAGCAGAGATGTGGTCGGCGAGCAGTACTTC. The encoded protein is CATSRDVVGEQYF.

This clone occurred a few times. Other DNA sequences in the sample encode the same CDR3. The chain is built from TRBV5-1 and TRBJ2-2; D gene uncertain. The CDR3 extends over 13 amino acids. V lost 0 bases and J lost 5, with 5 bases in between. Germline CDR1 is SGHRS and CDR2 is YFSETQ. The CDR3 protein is CASSLVFTGELFF. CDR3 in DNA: TGCGCCAGCAGCTTGGTCTTTACCGGGGAGCTGTTTTTT.

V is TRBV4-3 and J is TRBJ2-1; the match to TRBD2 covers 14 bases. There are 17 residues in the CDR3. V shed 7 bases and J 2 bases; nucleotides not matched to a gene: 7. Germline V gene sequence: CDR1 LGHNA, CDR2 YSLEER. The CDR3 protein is CASTTTSGRAAYNEQFF. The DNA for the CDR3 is TGCGCCAGCACCACGACTAGCGGGAGGGCGGCCTACAATGAGCAGTTCTTC.

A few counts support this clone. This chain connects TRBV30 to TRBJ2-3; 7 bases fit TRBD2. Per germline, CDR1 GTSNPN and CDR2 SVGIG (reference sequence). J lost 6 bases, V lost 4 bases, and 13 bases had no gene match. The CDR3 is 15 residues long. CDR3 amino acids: CAWNGGRSFRDTQYF. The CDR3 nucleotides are TGTGCCTGGAACGGGGGGAGGAGCTTCCGTGATACGCAGTATTTT.

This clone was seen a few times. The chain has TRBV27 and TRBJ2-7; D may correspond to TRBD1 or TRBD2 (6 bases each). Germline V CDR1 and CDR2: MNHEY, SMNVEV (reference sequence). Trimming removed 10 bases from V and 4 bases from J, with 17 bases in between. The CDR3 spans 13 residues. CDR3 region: CATREGGAYEQYF. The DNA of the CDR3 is TGTGCCACCCGCGAGGGGGGCGCATACGAGCAGTACTTC.

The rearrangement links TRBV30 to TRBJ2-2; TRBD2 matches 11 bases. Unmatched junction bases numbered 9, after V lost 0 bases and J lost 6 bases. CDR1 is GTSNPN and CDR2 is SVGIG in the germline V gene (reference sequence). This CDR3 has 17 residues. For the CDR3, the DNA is TGTGCCTGGAGTGTAAAGCCTACTAGCGGGAGCCCCGGGGAGCTGTTTTTT. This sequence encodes CAWSVKPTSGSPGELFF.

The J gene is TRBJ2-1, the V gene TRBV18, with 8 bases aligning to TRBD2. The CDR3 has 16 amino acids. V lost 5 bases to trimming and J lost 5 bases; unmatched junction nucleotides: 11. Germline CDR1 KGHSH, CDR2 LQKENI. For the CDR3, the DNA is TGTGCCAGCTCATTTCGCGCTAGCGGGTCTCACAATGAGCAGTTCTTC. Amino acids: CASSFRASGSHNEQFF.

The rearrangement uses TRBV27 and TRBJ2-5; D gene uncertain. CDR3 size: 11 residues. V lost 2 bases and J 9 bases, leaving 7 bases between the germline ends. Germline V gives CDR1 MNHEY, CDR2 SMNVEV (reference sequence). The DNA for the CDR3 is TGTGCCAGCAGTTTACGAGTGGCCCAGTACTTC. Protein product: CASSLRVAQYF.

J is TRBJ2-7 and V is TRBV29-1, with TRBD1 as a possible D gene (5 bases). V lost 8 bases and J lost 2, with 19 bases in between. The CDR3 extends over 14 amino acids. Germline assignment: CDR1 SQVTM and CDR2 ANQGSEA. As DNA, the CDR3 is TGCAGCATTACCAGACAGTACCCCACCTACGAGCAGTACTTC. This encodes CSITRQYPTYEQYF.

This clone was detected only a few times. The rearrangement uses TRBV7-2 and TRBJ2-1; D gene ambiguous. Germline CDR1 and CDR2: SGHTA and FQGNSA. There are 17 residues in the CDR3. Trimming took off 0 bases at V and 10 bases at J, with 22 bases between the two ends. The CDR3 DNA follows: TGTGCCAGCAGCTTAGCCCCGGAGAGGAAGATTCGTTTCGAGCAGTTCTTC. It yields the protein CASSLAPERKIRFEQFF.

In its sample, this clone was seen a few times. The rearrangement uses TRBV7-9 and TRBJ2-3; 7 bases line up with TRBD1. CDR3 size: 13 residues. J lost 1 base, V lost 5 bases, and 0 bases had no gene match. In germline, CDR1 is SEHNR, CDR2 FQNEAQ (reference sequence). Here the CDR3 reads CASSDRGTDTQYF. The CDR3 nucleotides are TGTGCCAGCAGCGACAGGGGCACAGATACGCAGTATTTT.

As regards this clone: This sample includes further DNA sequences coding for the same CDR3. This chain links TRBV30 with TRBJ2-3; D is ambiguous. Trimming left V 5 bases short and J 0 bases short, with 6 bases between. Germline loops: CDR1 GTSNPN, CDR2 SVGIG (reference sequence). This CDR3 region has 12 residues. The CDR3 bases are TGTGCCTGGTCGCCAAGCACAGATACGCAGTATTTT. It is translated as CAWSPSTDTQYF.

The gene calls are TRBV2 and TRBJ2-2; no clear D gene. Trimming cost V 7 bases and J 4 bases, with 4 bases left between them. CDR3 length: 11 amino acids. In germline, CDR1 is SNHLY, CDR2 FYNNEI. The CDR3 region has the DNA TGTGCCAGCACAGCCACCGGGGAGCTGTTTTTT. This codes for CASTATGELFF.

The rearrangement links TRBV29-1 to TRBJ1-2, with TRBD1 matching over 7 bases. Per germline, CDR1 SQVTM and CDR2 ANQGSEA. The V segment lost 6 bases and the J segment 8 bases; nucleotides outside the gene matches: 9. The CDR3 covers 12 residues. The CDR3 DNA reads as TGCAGCGTCGCGGGACAGAAACGGGGCTACACCTTC. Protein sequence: CSVAGQKRGYTF. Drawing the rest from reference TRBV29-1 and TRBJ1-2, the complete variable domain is SAVISQKPSRDICQRGTSLTIQCQVDSQVTMMFWYRQQPGQSLTLIATANQGSEATYESGFVIDKFPISRPNLTFSTLTVSNMSPEDSSIYLCSVAGQKRGYTFGSGTRLTVV.

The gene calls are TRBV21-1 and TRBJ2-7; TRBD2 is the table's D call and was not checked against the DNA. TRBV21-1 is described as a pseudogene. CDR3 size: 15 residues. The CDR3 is CASTNSGRNALEQYF. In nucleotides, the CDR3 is TGTGCCAGCACTAACAGCGGGAGGAACGCCCTCGAGCAGTACTTC.

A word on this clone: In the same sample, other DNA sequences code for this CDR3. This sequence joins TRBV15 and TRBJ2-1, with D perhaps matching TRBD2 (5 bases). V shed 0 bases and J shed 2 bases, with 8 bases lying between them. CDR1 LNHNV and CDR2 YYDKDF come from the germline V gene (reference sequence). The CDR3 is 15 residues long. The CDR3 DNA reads TGTGCCACCAGCAGAGATCGGGGAACCTACAATGAGCAGTTCTTC. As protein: CATSRDRGTYNEQFF.